The T cell receptor (beta chain) described here comes from a study of blood T cell repertoires in COVID-19. Trimming shortened V by 1 base and J by 4 bases, and 13 bases separated the two germline ends. The CDR3 runs to 15 residues. Germline CDR1 LGHNA, CDR2 YSLEER. Assay: immunoSEQ multiplex PCR; the TCRdb copy retains only in-frame clones and omits some. The sample consists of approximately 300,000 clones, 92% of them appearing once. V and J are TRBV4-3 and TRBJ1-2, with D possibly TRBD1 on 6 matching bases. The sample consisted of PBMCs or T cells enriched from blood (not recorded which). The source is a woman between 25 and 40 years old who had recovered from COVID-19. CDR3 residues: CASSQAGESVYGYTF. The DNA of the CDR3 is TGCGCCAGCAGCCAAGCAGGGGAGAGCGTCTATGGCTACACCTTC.